This TCR beta chain stems from a study of blood T cell repertoires in COVID-19. Whole-study context: The study drew acute and convalescent COVID-19 samples from the United States, Italy and Spain. T cells, B-cell-depleted T cells, or PBMCs supplied cDNA or gDNA.

In the original processing: For nucleated cells, counts were estimated from reference gene primer amplification. Profiling relied on immunoSEQ multiplex PCR, and the TCRdb table lists in-frame clones only, not all of them. V and J calls plus clone size are reproduced from that table; the DNA served to infer D and trimming. The sample contains some 42,000 clones, around 91% of which appear only once. From germline, CDR1 is LGHDT and CDR2 YNNKEL (reference sequence). The CDR3 consists of 16 residues. The V gene lost 4 bases and the J gene lost 0 bases, with 13 bases spanning the gap. This receptor was obtained from a man aged 30 to 39 with active or convalescent COVID-19. This chain connects TRBV3-1 (or the pseudogene TRBV3-2) to TRBJ1-3; tentatively, D is TRBD1 (6 bases). The sample was peripheral blood. The CDR3 region has the DNA TGTGCCAGCAGCCGGATGACAGGAGACTCTGGAAACACCATATATTTT. Its translation: CASSRMTGDSGNTIYF.